The 13 T cell receptor beta chains listed next were all sequenced from one sample in a study of blood T cell repertoires in COVID-19. Measured with immunoSEQ multiplex PCR; TCRdb has only the in-frame clones, and not every one. The top ten clones hold roughly 1.9% of a sample with about 170,000 clones, 83% of them seen once. The sequenced material came from peripheral blood. The receptor source for this set is a woman of 80 years or more with acute or convalescent COVID-19.

The chain recombines TRBV29-1 with TRBJ2-3; D gene unclear. V lost 4 bases and J 0 bases, leaving 11 bases between the germline ends. Germline CDR1 reads SQVTM; CDR2 reads ANQGSEA. The CDR3 runs 14 residues. This CDR3 reads CSVAATQSTDTQYF. CDR3 DNA: TGCAGCGTTGCCGCGACACAAAGCACAGATACGCAGTATTTT.

This chain joins TRBV19 and TRBJ1-1, with TRBD1 identical over 7 bases. CDR3 length: 14 residues. The trim removed 4 bases at V and 7 bases at J, leaving 9 bases unmatched. CDR1 and CDR2 (germline): LNHDA, SQIVND (reference sequence). The DNA for the CDR3 is TGTGCCAGTAGTAACGGACAGGCGTACAGTGAAGCTTTCTTT. Its translation: CASSNGQAYSEAFF.

This clone is a singleton in its sample. The CDR3 DNA reads TGTGCCAGCAGTTTCGGCGGCAACCCCTACAATGAGCAGTTCTTC. Its translation is CASSFGGNPYNEQFF. The chain recombines TRBV27 with TRBJ2-1; D uncertain. Trimming took 3 bases from V and 2 from J, leaving 11 bases between them. Germline lookup yields CDR1 MNHEY and CDR2 SMNVEV (reference sequence). The CDR3 is made up of 15 amino acids.

The chain carries TRBV19 and TRBJ1-5; D remains ambiguous. Germline assignment: CDR1 LNHDA and CDR2 SQIVND (reference sequence). V was cut by 5 bases and J by 1 base, with 9 bases left in between. This CDR3 is built from 14 residues. The CDR3 loop is CASSSFRSNQPQHF. Written as DNA, the CDR3 is TGTGCCAGTAGTTCTTTCAGGAGCAATCAGCCCCAGCATTTT.

This sequence joins TRBV5-1 and TRBJ2-1; 8 bases align to TRBD1. J lost 7 bases, V lost 1 base, and 4 bases had no gene match. CDR3 length: 14 amino acids. The germline gives CDR1 SGHRS, CDR2 YFSETQ. The CDR3 nucleotides are TGCGCCAGCAGCTTGCTCAACAGGGGGAATGAGCAGTTCTTC. This sequence encodes CASSLLNRGNEQFF.

This clone was seen just once. This chain joins TRBV2 and TRBJ2-1, with D perhaps TRBD2 (6 bases). This CDR3 is built from 14 residues. CDR1 is SNHLY and CDR2 is FYNNEI in the germline V gene. V lost 6 bases and J lost 8, with 17 bases in between. The CDR3 here is CASRMRGFEDEQFF. CDR3 DNA sequence: TGTGCCAGCAGGATGCGGGGTTTTGAGGATGAGCAGTTCTTC.

The chain combines TRBV12-3 or TRBV12-4 with TRBJ1-1; weak D call: TRBD1 (5 bases). V lost 7 bases, J lost 3 bases, and 12 bases lay in between. The length of the CDR3 is 13 residues. The CDR3 DNA reads as TGTGCCAGCACTCTGGACACTTACACTGAAGCTTTCTTT. It encodes CASTLDTYTEAFF.

This chain links TRBV18 with TRBJ1-6; the D is unclear. CDR1 and CDR2 (germline): KGHSH, LQKENI. V was cut by 0 bases and J by 0 bases, with 6 bases left in between. CDR3 size: 16 residues. CDR3 sequence reads: CASSPPGSSYNSPLHF. Here the CDR3 DNA reads TGTGCCAGCTCACCACCCGGGAGCTCCTATAATTCACCCCTCCACTTT.

The chain recombines TRBV19 with TRBJ2-1, with 10 positions matching TRBD2. The CDR3 is made up of 14 amino acids. The V gene's germline CDR1 is LNHDA and CDR2 SQIVND (reference sequence). With V trimmed by 7 bases and J by 8 bases, 8 bases remained unmatched. CDR3 amino acids: CASTSASGGYEQFF. CDR3 bases: TGTGCCAGTACGAGTGCTAGCGGGGGCTATGAGCAGTTCTTC.

As regards this clone: An end of the junction does not agree with germline; a read error may underlie this. Other DNA variants within this sample encode the same CDR3. The V call is TRBV3-1 (or the pseudogene TRBV3-2), the J call TRBJ2-7, with D unclear. Germline CDR1 reads LGHDT; CDR2 reads YNNKEL (reference sequence). The CDR3 has 13 amino acids. DNA of the CDR3: TGTGCCAGCAGCCTCTCTGAGGCGGTCGAGCAGTACTTT. Encoded protein: CASSLSEAVEQYF.

V is TRBV12-5 and J is TRBJ1-1; tentative D call: TRBD1 (6 bases). Trimming cost V 0 bases and J 6 bases, with 26 bases left between them. Germline lookup yields CDR1 LGHNT and CDR2 FRNRAP. The CDR3 covers 19 residues. CDR3 region: CASGLVKGGAFRDESEAFF. CDR3 DNA sequence: TGTGCTAGTGGTTTGGTCAAAGGGGGAGCCTTCCGGGACGAGTCTGAAGCTTTCTTT.

The chain joins TRBV2 to TRBJ1-5; unclear D gene. V was clipped by 3 bases and J by 1 base, with 16 bases between them. Germline CDR1 is SNHLY and CDR2 is FYNNEI. CDR3 length: 17 amino acids. CDR3 sequence reads: CASSDPVMAVSNQPQHF. The CDR3 nucleotides are TGTGCCAGCAGTGACCCCGTGATGGCGGTGAGCAATCAGCCCCAGCATTTT.

This sequence joins TRBV3-1 (or the pseudogene TRBV3-2) and TRBJ1-3; D not certain. The CDR3 runs 14 residues. The V gene's germline CDR1 is LGHDT and CDR2 YNNKEL (reference sequence). The V and J ends lost 2 bases and 6 bases respectively, with 11 bases between them. CDR3 sequence reads: CASSQTAQLNTIYF. The CDR3 coding sequence is TGTGCCAGCAGCCAAACAGCCCAGCTAAACACCATATATTTT.